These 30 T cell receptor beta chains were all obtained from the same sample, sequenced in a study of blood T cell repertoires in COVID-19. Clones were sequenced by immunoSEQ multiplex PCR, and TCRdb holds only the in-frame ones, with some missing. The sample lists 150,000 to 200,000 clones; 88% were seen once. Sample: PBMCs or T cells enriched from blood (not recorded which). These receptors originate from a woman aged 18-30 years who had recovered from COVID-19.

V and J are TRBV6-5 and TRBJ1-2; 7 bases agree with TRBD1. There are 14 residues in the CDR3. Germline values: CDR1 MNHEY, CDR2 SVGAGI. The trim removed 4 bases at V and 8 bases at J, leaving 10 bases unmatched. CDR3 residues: CASSFLQRQGGYTF. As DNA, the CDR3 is TGTGCCAGCAGTTTCCTCCAAAGACAGGGCGGCTACACCTTC.

CDR3: CATSHMGAGVLDEQFF. The CDR3 nucleotides are TGTGCCACCAGTCACATGGGGGCGGGAGTACTAGATGAGCAGTTCTTC. The gene calls are TRBV15 and TRBJ2-1; perhaps TRBD2 as D (7 bases). Trimming removed 6 bases at V and 8 bases at J, with 23 bases between. The CDR3 runs to 16 residues. Germline V gives CDR1 LNHNV, CDR2 YYDKDF (reference sequence). Full variable domain (missing parts from reference TRBV15 and TRBJ2-1): DAMVIQNPRYQVTQFGKPVTLSCSQTLNHNVMYWYQQKSSQAPKLLFHYYDKDFNNEADTPDNFQSRRPNTSFCFLDIRSPGLGDTAMYLCATSHMGAGVLDEQFFGPGTRLTVL.

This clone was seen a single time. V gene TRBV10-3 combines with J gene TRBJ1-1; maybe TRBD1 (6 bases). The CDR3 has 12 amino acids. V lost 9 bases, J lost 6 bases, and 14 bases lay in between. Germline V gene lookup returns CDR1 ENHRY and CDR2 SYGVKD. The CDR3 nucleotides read TGTGCCATAGGTGCAGGGGACCCTGAAGCTTTCTTT. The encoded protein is CAIGAGDPEAFF.

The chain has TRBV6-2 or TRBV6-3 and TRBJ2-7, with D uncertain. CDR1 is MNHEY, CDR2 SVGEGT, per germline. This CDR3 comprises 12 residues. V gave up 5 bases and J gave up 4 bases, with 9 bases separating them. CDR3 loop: CASSPPRYEQYF. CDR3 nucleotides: TGTGCCAGCAGTCCCCCACGGTACGAGCAGTACTTC.

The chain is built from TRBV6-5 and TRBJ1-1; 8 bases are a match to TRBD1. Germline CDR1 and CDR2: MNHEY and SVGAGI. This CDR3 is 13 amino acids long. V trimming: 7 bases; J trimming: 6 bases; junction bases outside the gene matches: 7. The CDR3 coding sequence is TGTGCCAGCAAAGTCAGGGGGCAAGCTGAAGCTTTCTTT. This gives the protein CASKVRGQAEAFF.

The CDR3 DNA follows: TGTGCCAGCAGCCCTCGGGGGATTTATGGCTACACCTTC. This translates into CASSPRGIYGYTF. This chain joins TRBV3-1 (or the pseudogene TRBV3-2) and TRBJ1-2; tentatively, D is TRBD1 (5 bases). CDR1 LGHDT and CDR2 YNNKEL come from the germline V gene (reference sequence). Trimming removed 4 bases from V and 5 bases from J, with 11 bases in between. CDR3 length: 13 residues.

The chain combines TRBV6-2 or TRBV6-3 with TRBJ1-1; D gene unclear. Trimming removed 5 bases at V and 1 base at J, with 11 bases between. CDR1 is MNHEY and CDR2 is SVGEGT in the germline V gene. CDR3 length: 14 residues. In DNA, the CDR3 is TGTGCCAGCAGTCAAGCCCAAACGAACACTGAAGCTTTCTTT. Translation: CASSQAQTNTEAFF.

CDR3 sequence reads: CATSDPLAGDTDTQYF. The DNA for the CDR3 is TGTGCCACCAGTGACCCCTTAGCGGGAGACACAGATACGCAGTATTTT. The rearrangement uses TRBV24-1 and TRBJ2-3; 9 bases are shared with TRBD2. This CDR3 contains 16 residues. Germline V gene data show CDR1 as KGHDR and CDR2 as SFDVKD. The V segment lost 4 bases and the J segment 2 bases; nucleotides outside the gene matches: 6.

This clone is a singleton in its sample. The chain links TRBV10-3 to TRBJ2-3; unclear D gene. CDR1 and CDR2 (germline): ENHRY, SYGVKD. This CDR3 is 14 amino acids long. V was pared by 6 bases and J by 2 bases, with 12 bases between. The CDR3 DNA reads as TGTGCCATCAGCGTCGCGCCCCCCACAGATACGCAGTATTTT. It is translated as CAISVAPPTDTQYF.

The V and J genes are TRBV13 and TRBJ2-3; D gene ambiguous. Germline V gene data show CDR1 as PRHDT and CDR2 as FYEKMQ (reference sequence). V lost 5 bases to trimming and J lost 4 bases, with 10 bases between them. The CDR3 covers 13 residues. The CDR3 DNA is TGTGCCAGCAGCGCCTATAGCCCAGATACGCAGTATTTT. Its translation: CASSAYSPDTQYF.

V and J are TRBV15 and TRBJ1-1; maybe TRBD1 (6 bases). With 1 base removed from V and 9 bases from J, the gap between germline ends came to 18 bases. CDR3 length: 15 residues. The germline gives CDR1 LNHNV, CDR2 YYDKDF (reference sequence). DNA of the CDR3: TGTGCCACCAGCAGAGTGGACAGAGCTGTATTTCAAGCTTTCTTT. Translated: CATSRVDRAVFQAFF.

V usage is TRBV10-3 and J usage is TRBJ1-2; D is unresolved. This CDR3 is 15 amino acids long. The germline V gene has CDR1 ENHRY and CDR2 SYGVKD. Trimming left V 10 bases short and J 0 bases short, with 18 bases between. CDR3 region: CANREGKSTNYGYTF. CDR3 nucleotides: TGTGCCAACCGGGAGGGAAAAAGCACTAACTATGGCTACACCTTC.

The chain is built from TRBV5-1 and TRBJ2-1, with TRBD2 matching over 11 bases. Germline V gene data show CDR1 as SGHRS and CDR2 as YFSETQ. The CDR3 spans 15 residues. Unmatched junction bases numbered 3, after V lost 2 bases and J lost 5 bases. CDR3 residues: CASSLLAGVNNEQFF. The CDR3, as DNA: TGCGCCAGCAGCTTACTAGCGGGAGTTAACAATGAGCAGTTCTTC.

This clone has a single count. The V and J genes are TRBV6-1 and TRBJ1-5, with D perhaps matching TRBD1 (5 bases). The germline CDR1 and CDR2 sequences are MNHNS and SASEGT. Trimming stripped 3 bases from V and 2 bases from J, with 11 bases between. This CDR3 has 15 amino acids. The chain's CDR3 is CASSERGGGNQPQHF. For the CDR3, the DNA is TGTGCCAGCAGTGAGAGGGGAGGTGGCAATCAGCCCCAGCATTTT.

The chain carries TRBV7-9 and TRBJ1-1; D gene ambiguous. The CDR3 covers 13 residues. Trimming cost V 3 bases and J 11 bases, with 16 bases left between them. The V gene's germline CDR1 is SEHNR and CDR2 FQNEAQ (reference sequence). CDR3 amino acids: CASSLGLHFEAFF. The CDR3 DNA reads TGTGCCAGCAGCTTGGGCCTCCACTTTGAGGCTTTCTTT.

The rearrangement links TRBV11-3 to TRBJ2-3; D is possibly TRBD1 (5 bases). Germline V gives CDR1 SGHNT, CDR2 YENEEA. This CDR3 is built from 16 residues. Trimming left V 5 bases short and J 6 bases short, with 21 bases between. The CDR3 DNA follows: TGTGCCAGCAGCCTTGGGCTCCAGGGCGATTATGATACGCAGTATTTT. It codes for CASSLGLQGDYDTQYF.

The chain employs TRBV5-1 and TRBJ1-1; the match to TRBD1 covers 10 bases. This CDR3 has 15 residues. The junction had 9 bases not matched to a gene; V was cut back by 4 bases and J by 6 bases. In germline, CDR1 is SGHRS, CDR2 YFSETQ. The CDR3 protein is CASSLTGTGASEAFF. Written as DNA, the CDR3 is TGCGCCAGCAGCCTGACGGGGACAGGGGCATCTGAAGCTTTCTTT.

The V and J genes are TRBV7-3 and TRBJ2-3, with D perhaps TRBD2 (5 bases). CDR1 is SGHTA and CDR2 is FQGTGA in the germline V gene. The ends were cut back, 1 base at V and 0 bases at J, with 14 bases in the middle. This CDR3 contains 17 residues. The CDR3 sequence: CASSLRLGGGSTDTQYF. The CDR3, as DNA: TGTGCCAGCAGCTTAAGGCTAGGCGGAGGTAGCACAGATACGCAGTATTTT.

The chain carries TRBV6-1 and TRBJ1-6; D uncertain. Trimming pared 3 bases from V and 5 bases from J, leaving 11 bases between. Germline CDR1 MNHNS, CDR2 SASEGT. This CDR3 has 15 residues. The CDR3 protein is CASSEMRVDNSPLHF. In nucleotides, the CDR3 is TGTGCCAGCAGTGAGATGAGGGTGGATAATTCACCCCTCCACTTT.

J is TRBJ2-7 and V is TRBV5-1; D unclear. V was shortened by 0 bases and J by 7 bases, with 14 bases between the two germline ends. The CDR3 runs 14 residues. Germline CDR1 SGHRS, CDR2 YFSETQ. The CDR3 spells CASSLAPDTVEQYF. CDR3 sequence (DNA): TGCGCCAGCAGCTTGGCCCCTGACACGGTGGAGCAGTACTTC.

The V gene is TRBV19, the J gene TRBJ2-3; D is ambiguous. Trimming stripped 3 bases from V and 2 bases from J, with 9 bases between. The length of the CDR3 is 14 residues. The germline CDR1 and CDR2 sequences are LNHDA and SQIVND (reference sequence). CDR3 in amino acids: CASSISANTDTQYF. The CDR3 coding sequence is TGTGCCAGTAGTATTTCTGCGAACACAGATACGCAGTATTTT.

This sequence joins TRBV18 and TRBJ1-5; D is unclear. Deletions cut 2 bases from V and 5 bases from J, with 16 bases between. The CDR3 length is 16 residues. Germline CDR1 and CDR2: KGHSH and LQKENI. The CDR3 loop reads CASSPESSGWDQPQHF. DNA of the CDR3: TGTGCCAGCTCACCAGAATCTTCAGGTTGGGATCAGCCCCAGCATTTT.

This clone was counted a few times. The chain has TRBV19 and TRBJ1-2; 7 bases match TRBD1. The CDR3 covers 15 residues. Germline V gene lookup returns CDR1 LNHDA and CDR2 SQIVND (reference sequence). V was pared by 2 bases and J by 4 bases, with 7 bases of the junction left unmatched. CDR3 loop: CASSIPQGDSYGYTF. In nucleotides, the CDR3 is TGTGCCAGTAGTATACCGCAGGGGGATTCCTATGGCTACACCTTC.

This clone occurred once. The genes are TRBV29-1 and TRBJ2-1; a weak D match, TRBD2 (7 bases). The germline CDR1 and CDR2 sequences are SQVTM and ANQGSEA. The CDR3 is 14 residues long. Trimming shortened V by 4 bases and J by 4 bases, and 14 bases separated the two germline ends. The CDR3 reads CSVAFAGAYNEQFF. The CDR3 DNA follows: TGCAGCGTTGCTTTCGCGGGGGCTTACAATGAGCAGTTCTTC.

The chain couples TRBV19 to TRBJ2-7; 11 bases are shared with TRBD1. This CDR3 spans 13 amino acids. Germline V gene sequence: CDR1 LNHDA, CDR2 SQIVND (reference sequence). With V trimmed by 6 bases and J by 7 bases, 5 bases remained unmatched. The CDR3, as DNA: TGTGCCAGTAGGGACAGGGGGCTCGGTGAGCAGTACTTC. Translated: CASRDRGLGEQYF.

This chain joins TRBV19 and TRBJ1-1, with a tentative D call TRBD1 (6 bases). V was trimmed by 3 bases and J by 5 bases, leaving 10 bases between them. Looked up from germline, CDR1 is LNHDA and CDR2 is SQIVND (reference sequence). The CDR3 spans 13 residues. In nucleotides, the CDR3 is TGTGCCAGTAGTATTCAGGGGTTGACTGAAGCTTTCTTT. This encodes CASSIQGLTEAFF.

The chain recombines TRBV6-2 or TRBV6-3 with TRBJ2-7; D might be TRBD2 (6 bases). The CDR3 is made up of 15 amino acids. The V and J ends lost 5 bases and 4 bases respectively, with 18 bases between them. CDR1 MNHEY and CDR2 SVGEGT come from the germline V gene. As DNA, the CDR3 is TGTGCCAGCAGTAGGGTGAGGTCTAGCGTGTACGAGCAGTACTTC. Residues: CASSRVRSSVYEQYF.

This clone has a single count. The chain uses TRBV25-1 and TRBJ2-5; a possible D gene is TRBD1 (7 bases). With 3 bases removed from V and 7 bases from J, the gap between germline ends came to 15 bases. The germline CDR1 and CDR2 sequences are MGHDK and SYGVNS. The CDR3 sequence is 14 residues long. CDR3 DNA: TGTGCCAGCAGTGAGGAGGGGGCGGTGTGGACCCAGTACTTC. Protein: CASSEEGAVWTQYF.

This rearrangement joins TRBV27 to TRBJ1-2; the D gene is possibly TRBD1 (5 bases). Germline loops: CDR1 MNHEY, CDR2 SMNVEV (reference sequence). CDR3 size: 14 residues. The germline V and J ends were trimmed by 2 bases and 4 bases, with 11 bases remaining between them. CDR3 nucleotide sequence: TGTGCCAGCAGTTTACAGGGTAGTCCCTATGGCTACACCTTC. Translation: CASSLQGSPYGYTF.

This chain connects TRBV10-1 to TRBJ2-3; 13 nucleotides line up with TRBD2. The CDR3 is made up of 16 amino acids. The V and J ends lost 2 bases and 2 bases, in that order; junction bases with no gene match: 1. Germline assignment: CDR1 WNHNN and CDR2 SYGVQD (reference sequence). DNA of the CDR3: TGCGCCAGCAGTGAGGGACTAGCGGGGGTCACAGATACGCAGTATTTT. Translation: CASSEGLAGVTDTQYF.